The next 6 T cell receptor beta chains were all read from a single sample in a study of cytomegalovirus exposure and HLA in healthy donors (dated by TCRdb to 2015 to 2018). Preparation of the library involved the immunoSEQ multiplex PCR assay. A mixture of 60 forward primers for TCR Vbeta segments and 13 reverse primers for TCR Jbeta segments was used in the multiplex PCR. Not all clones reach the TCRdb copy of this immuneACCESS table, which keeps in-frame sequences only. Checked studies attribute under half of the gap to unresolved V genes and leave the rest unexplained. The table for this sample lists about 170,000 clones; more than 65% of them were counted only once. Less than 2% of the sample is in the top ten clones. The sequenced sample was PBMCs. Receptor source: a male donor in good health and CMV-seronegative.

This rearrangement joins TRBV14 to TRBJ1-4; TRBD1 is a possible D gene (5 bases). The CDR3 length is 16 residues. Trimming pared 1 base from V and 5 bases from J, leaving 14 bases between. The germline V gene encodes CDR1 SGHDN and CDR2 FVKESK. CDR3 coding DNA: TGTGCCAGCAGCCAAGTTCCGGCAGGGAGGAATGAAAAACTGTTTTTT. Its translation is CASSQVPAGRNEKLFF.

This rearrangement joins TRBV4-3 to TRBJ2-7, with 10 bases aligning to TRBD2. The CDR3 sequence is 16 residues long. Germline CDR1 is LGHNA and CDR2 is YSLEER. J was trimmed by 0 bases and V by 0 bases; bases with no gene match: 2. The CDR3 nucleotides read TGCGCCAGCAGCCAAGAGGGACTAGCGAGCTCCTACGAGCAGTACTTC. Translating gives CASSQEGLASSYEQYF.

This chain uses TRBV18 with TRBJ2-5, with D possibly being TRBD1 (5 bases). The germline V gene encodes CDR1 KGHSH and CDR2 LQKENI. V was pared by 3 bases and J by 4 bases, with 9 bases between. This CDR3 spans 13 amino acids. The CDR3 DNA is TGTGCCAGCTCACCTCGACAGCCAGAGACCCAGTACTTC. It codes for CASSPRQPETQYF.

This chain uses TRBV2 with TRBJ2-1; D remains unclear. Trimming removed 6 bases at V and 0 bases at J, with 9 bases between. This CDR3 has 14 amino acids. Germline V gene data show CDR1 as SNHLY and CDR2 as FYNNEI. CDR3 loop: CASRFRSSYNEQFF. The CDR3 bases are TGTGCCAGCAGGTTCAGAAGCTCCTACAATGAGCAGTTCTTC.

The CDR3 loop reads CASSTLQGWYRDTQYF. CDR3 sequence (DNA): TGTGCCAGTAGTACCCTACAGGGGTGGTATAGAGATACGCAGTATTTT. This chain links TRBV19 with TRBJ2-3; the match to TRBD1 covers 7 bases. CDR1 is LNHDA and CDR2 is SQIVND in the germline V gene (reference sequence). V lost 4 bases, J lost 5 bases, and 12 bases stayed unmatched. This CDR3 comprises 16 residues. The complete variable domain, with remaining parts taken from reference TRBV19 and TRBJ2-3, reads DGGITQSPKYLFRKEGQNVTLSCEQNLNHDAMYWYRQDPGQGLRLIYYSQIVNDFQKGDIAEGYSVSREKKESFPLTVTSAQKNPTAFYLCASSTLQGWYRDTQYFGPGTRLTVL.

The rearrangement uses TRBV5-4 and TRBJ2-7, with 7 nucleotides matching TRBD1. In germline, CDR1 is SGHNT, CDR2 YYREEE (reference sequence). J lost 0 bases, V lost 4 bases, and 4 bases had no gene match. The CDR3 is 14 residues long. CDR3 residues: CASSPGTASYEQYF. CDR3 nucleotides: TGTGCCAGCAGCCCCGGGACAGCCTCCTACGAGCAGTACTTC.